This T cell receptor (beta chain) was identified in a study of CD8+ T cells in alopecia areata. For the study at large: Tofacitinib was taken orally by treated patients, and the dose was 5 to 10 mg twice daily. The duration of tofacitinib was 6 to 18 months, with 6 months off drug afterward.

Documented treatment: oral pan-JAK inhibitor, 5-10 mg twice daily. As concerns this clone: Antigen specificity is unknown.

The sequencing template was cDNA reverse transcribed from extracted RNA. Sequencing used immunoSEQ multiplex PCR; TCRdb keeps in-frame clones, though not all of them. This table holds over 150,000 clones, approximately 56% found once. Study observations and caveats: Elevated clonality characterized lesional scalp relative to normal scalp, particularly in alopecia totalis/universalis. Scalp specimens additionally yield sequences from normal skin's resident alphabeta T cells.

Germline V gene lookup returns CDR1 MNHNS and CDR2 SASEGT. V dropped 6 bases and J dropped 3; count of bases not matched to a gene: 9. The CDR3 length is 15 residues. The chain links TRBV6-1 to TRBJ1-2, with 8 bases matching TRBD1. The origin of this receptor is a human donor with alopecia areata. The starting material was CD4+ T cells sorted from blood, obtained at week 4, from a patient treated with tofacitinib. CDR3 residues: CASSIPRGQDYGYTF. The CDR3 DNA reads TGTGCCAGCAGCATCCCCAGGGGGCAGGACTATGGCTACACCTTC.